These 8 T cell receptor beta chains were all obtained from the same sample, sequenced in a study of blood T cell repertoires in COVID-19. Repertoires were generated with immunoSEQ multiplex PCR, while TCRdb's copy carries only in-frame clones and drops some. The data show 160,000 or so clones, 82% seen once. Material: peripheral blood. These receptors were collected from a woman in her 70s with acute or convalescent COVID-19.

The V call is TRBV5-8, the J call TRBJ2-5, with 7 bases that match TRBD2. J lost 1 base, V lost 0 bases, and 6 bases had no gene match. The CDR3 runs 16 residues. The germline V gene has CDR1 SGHTS and CDR2 YDEGEE. The chain's CDR3 is CASSLALVAGQETQYF. The CDR3 nucleotides read TGTGCCAGCAGCTTGGCGCTGGTAGCGGGCCAAGAGACCCAGTACTTC.

This chain uses TRBV2 with TRBJ2-5; D is possibly TRBD1 (6 bases). The CDR3 totals 13 residues. Germline loops: CDR1 SNHLY, CDR2 FYNNEI. Trimming removed 9 bases from V and 1 base from J, with 12 bases in between. CDR3 bases: TGTGCCAGTCTTACAGGGACCCAAGAGACCCAGTACTTC. Translated, it gives CASLTGTQETQYF.

The chain has TRBV28 and TRBJ1-5, with D tentatively TRBD1 (6 bases). Germline V gene sequence: CDR1 MDHEN, CDR2 SYDVKM. Deletions cut 1 base from V and 3 bases from J, with 10 bases between. CDR3 length equals 15 residues. DNA of the CDR3: TGTGCCAGCAGTTTATTAGGGGGAGACAATCAGCCCCAGCATTTT. Translating gives CASSLLGGDNQPQHF.

A few counts support this clone. The rearrangement uses TRBV5-4 and TRBJ2-7, with D possibly being TRBD2 (6 bases). Germline V gene lookup returns CDR1 SGHNT and CDR2 YYREEE (reference sequence). V shed 1 base and J shed 7 bases, with 18 bases lying between them. This CDR3 contains 15 residues. The CDR3 region has the DNA TGTGCCAGCAGCTTGAGGGGCGGGGAGTTGGGGGAGCAGTACTTC. Translated: CASSLRGGELGEQYF. The complete variable domain, with remaining parts taken from reference TRBV5-4 and TRBJ2-7, reads ETGVTQSPTHLIKTRGQQVTLRCSSQSGHNTVSWYQQALGQGPQFIFQYYREEENGRGNFPPRFSGLQFPNYSSELNVNALELDDSALYLCASSLRGGELGEQYFGPGTRLTVT.

The chain recombines TRBV3-1 (or the pseudogene TRBV3-2) with TRBJ1-1; D ambiguous. Trimming shortened V by 3 bases and J by 2 bases, and 4 bases separated the two germline ends. The CDR3 has 12 residues. The germline V gene encodes CDR1 LGHDT and CDR2 YNNKEL (reference sequence). CDR3 loop: CASSHLNTEAFF. The CDR3 nucleotides are TGTGCCAGCAGCCATCTTAACACTGAAGCTTTCTTT.

This clone was picked up one time. This chain uses TRBV18 with TRBJ1-5, with D tentatively TRBD1 (5 bases). This CDR3 comprises 14 residues. Trimming took 4 bases from V and 5 from J, leaving 12 bases between them. Germline V CDR1 and CDR2: KGHSH, LQKENI. DNA for the CDR3: TGTGCCAGCTCACTCTCAGGGAGGGATCAGCCCCAGCATTTT. Protein: CASSLSGRDQPQHF.

This clone has only a few counts. The rearrangement uses TRBV5-6 and TRBJ1-1; 8 bases line up with TRBD1. This CDR3 is 12 amino acids long. Germline V gene data show CDR1 as SGHDT and CDR2 as YYEEEE. J lost 10 bases, V lost 4 bases, and 6 bases had no gene match. The CDR3 spells CASSRDRTAAFF. The CDR3 bases are TGTGCCAGCAGCCGGGACAGGACCGCAGCTTTCTTT.

V usage is TRBV5-1 and J usage is TRBJ2-1, with 7 bases identical to TRBD2. Looked up from germline, CDR1 is SGHRS and CDR2 is YFSETQ. V lost 2 bases and J lost 6; bases outside the gene matches: 2. The CDR3 has 13 residues. The CDR3 loop is CASSLASGNEQFF. The CDR3 nucleotides read TGCGCCAGCAGCTTAGCTAGCGGCAATGAGCAGTTCTTC.